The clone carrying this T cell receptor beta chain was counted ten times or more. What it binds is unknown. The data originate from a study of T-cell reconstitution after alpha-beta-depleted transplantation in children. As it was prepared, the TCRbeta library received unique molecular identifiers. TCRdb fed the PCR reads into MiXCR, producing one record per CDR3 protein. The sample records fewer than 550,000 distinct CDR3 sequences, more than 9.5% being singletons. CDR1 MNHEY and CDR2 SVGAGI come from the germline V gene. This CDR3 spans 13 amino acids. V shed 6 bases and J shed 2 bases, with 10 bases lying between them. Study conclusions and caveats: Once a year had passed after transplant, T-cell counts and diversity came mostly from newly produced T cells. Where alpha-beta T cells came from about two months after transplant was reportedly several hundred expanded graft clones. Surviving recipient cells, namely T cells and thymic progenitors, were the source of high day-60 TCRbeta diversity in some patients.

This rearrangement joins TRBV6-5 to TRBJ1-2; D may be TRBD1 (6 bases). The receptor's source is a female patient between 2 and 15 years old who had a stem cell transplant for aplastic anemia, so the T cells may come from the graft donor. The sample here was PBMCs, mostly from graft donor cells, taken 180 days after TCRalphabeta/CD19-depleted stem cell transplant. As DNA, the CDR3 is TGTGCCAGCAGGCCGGGACAAAACTATGGCTACACCTTC. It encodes CASRPGQNYGYTF.